A selection of T cell receptor beta chains follows, all from one sample in a study of neurological immune-mediated disorders. TCRdb recomputed calls from the 5' RACE reads with MiXCR, one row per CDR3 protein. The sample yields 15,000 to 20,000 distinct CDR3 sequences, about a fifth seen once. What was sequenced was PBMCs. All receptors derive from a man aged 45-60 years in good health. CDR3s include the opening cysteine and the closing phenylalanine or tryptophan. The D gene is left open where the match is weak. The size of a clone is reported for some rows only, either as once, few or many, or as a class for expanded clones.

J,size,D,V,CDR3,DNA
TRBJ2-1,many,TRBD2,TRBV20-1,CSAGGPLAGGPGNYNEQFF,TGCAGTGCTGGCGGGCCACTAGCGGGAGGGCCGGGGAATTACAATGAGCAGTTCTTC
TRBJ2-3,many,-,TRBV20-1,CSARYALLDWRGTDTQYF,TGCAGTGCTAGATACGCACTCCTGGACTGGAGGGGAACAGATACGCAGTATTTT
TRBJ2-5,many,TRBD1,TRBV5-1,CASSSAGTAKGETQYF,TGCGCCAGCAGCTCTGCCGGGACAGCGAAGGGAGAGACCCAGTACTTC
TRBJ2-1,many,-,TRBV24-1,CATSALAFSNEQFF,TGTGCCACCAGTGCACTAGCTTTTAGCAATGAGCAGTTCTTC
TRBJ2-1,few,-,TRBV18,CASSRGRIGNEQFF,TGTGCCAGCTCCCGCGGACGGATTGGTAATGAGCAGTTCTTC
TRBJ2-1,few,TRBD2,TRBV7-6,CASSYIAGDEQFF,TGTGCCAGCAGCTACATAGCGGGTGATGAGCAGTTCTTC
TRBJ1-6,-,TRBD1,TRBV10-3,CAIRAGGDSPLHF,TGTGCCATCAGAGCAGGGGGCGATTCACCCCTCCACTTT
TRBJ2-1,-,TRBD1,TRBV27,CASSTPPGQGWREQFF,TGTGCCAGCAGTACGCCTCCGGGACAGGGTTGGCGTGAGCAGTTCTTC
TRBJ1-5,-,-,TRBV10-3,CAISERVVQPQHF,TGTGCCATCAGTGAAAGGGTCGTGCAGCCCCAGCATTTT
TRBJ2-7,many,TRBD1,TRBV5-1,CASSATGTGAEQYF,TGCGCCAGCAGTGCTACCGGGACAGGGGCCGAGCAGTACTTC
TRBJ2-5,many,TRBD2,TRBV6-6,CASSYSSAGDGPPETQYF,TGTGCCAGCAGTTACTCGTCAGCGGGAGACGGTCCCCCTGAGACCCAGTACTTC
TRBJ2-7,many,TRBD2,TRBV20-1,CSARDLLAGVGYEQYF,TGCAGTGCTAGAGATCTGCTAGCGGGAGTCGGGTACGAGCAGTACTTC